The clone carrying this T cell receptor (beta chain) was counted ten times or more. Its antigen is unidentified. Used for diagnoses were clinical symptoms, serum thyroxine and TRAb, thyroid ultrasound and orbital computed tomography. Amplified TCR beta CDR3 regions derived from RNA transcripts. In the first-round RT-PCR of the TCR CDR3, the HTBI primer set was used. TCRdb ran MiXCR on the multiplex PCR reads and lists one entry per CDR3 protein. The top ten clones hold approximately 7.5% of a sample with about 400,000 distinct CDR3 sequences, roughly 14% of them seen once. The CDR3 contains 15 residues. Germline CDR1 reads SGHTA; CDR2 reads FQGTGA. The V segment lost 8 bases and the J segment 6 bases; nucleotides outside the gene matches: 13. This sample stems from a study of T cells in Graves' hyperthyroidism and ophthalmopathy. General study results and limits: By a 13 V-J model, ophthalmopathy was set apart from stable hyperthyroidism.

This sequence was found in a woman in her late teens or twenties with Graves' hyperthyroidism. Sequenced material: blood. The chain combines TRBV7-3 with TRBJ2-3; 8 nucleotides align to TRBD2. The CDR3 nucleotides are TGTGCCAGCTCCGTACTAGCGGACCCACGGGATACGCAGTATTTT. As protein: CASSVLADPRDTQYF.